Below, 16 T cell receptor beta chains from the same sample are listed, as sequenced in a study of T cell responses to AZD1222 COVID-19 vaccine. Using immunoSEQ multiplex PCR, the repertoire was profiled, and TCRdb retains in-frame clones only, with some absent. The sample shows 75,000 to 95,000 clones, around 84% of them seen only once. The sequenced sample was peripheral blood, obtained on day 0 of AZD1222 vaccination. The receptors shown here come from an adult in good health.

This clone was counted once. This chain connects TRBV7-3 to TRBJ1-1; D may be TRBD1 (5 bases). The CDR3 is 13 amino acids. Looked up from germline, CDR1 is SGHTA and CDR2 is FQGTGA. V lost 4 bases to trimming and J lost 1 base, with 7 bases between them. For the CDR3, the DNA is TGTGCCAGCAGCTCTCAGGGGAACACTGAAGCTTTCTTT. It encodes CASSSQGNTEAFF. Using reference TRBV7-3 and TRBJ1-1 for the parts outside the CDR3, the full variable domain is GAGVSQTPSNKVTEKGKYVELRCDPISGHTALYWYRQSLGQGPEFLIYFQGTGAADDSGLPNDRFFAVRPEGSVSTLKIQRTERGDSAVYLCASSSQGNTEAFFGQGTRLTVV.

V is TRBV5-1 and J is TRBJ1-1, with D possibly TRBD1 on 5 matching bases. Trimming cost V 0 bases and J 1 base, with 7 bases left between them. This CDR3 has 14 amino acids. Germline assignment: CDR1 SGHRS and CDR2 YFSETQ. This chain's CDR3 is CASSLVGANTEAFF. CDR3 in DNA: TGCGCCAGCAGCTTGGTAGGGGCGAACACTGAAGCTTTCTTT.

The DNA of the CDR3 is TGCGCCAGCAGCCCAGGACTGTATGGCTACACCTTC. This sequence encodes CASSPGLYGYTF. The V and J genes are TRBV4-1 and TRBJ1-2; D not resolved. With 4 bases removed from V and 5 bases from J, the gap between germline ends came to 8 bases. CDR3 size: 12 residues. CDR1 is MGHRA and CDR2 is YSYEKL in the germline V gene.

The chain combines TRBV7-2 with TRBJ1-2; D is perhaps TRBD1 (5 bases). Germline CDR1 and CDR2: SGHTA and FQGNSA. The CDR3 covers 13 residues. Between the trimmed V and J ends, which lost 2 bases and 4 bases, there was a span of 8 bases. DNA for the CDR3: TGTGCCAGCAGCTTATATGGGACCTATGGCTACACCTTC. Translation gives CASSLYGTYGYTF.

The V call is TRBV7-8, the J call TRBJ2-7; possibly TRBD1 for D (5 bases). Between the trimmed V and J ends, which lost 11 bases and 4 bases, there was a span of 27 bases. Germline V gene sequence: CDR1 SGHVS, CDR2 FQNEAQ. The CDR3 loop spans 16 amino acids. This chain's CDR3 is CACTLGRLRTGYEQYF. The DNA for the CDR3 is TGTGCCTGTACCTTGGGGCGGCTGAGAACTGGGTACGAGCAGTACTTC.

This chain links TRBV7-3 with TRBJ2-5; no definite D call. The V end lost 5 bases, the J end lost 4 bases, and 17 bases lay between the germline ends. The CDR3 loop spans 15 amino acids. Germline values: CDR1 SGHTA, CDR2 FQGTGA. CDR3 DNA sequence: TGTGCCAGCAGCCCCCTAGTTTCCCAGACAGAGACCCAGTACTTC. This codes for CASSPLVSQTETQYF.

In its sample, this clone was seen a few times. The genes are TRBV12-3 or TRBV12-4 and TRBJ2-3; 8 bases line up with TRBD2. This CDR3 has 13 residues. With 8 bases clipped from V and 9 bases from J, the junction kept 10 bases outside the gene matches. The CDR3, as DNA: TGTGCCAGCTCCGGCGGACGGGGGGGGACGCAGTATTTT. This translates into CASSGGRGGTQYF.

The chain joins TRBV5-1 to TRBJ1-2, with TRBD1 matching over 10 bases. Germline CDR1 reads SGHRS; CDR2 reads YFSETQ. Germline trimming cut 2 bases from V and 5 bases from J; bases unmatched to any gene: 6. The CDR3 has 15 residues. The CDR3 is CASSLDRGRGYGYTF. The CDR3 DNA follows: TGCGCCAGCAGCTTAGACAGGGGGCGAGGTTATGGCTACACCTTC.

The CDR3 coding sequence is TGTGCCAGCTCACCCGGGACCCCAGGGTCGGACACTGAAGCTTTCTTT. It codes for CASSPGTPGSDTEAFF. The V call is TRBV18, the J call TRBJ1-1, with D tentatively TRBD1 (5 bases). The germline CDR1 and CDR2 sequences are KGHSH and LQKENI. The CDR3 is 16 residues long. Trimming left V 3 bases short and J 3 bases short, with 17 bases between.

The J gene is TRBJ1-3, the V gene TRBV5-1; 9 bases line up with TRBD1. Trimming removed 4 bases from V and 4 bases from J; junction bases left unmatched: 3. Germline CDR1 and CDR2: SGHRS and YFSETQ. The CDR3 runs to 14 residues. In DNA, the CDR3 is TGCGCCAGCAGCCCGGGACAGGGAGGAAACACCATATATTTT. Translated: CASSPGQGGNTIYF.

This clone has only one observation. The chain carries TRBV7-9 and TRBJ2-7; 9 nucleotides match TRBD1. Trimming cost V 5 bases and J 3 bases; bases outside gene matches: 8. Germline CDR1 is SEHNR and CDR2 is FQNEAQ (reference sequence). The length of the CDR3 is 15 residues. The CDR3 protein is CASSPWGQGLYEQYF. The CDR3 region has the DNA TGTGCCAGCAGCCCATGGGGACAGGGCCTCTACGAGCAGTACTTC. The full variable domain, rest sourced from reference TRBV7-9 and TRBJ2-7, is DTGVSQNPRHKITKRGQNVTFRCDPISEHNRLYWYRQTLGQGPEFLTYFQNEAQLEKSRLLSDRFSAERPKGSFSTLEIQRTEQGDSAMYLCASSPWGQGLYEQYFGPGTRLTVT.

The DNA of the CDR3 is TGTGCCAGCTCACCCCTAGGACAGGGAGACGGGTACACCTTC. It is translated as CASSPLGQGDGYTF. The chain couples TRBV18 to TRBJ1-2; 8 bases fit TRBD1. This CDR3 spans 14 amino acids. The germline V gene encodes CDR1 KGHSH and CDR2 LQKENI. The V gene end was trimmed by 3 bases and the J gene end by 11 bases; junction bases not matched to a gene: 11. Together with reference TRBV18 and TRBJ1-2, the CDR3 gives the full variable domain: NAGVMQNPRHLVRRRGQEARLRCSPMKGHSHVYWYRQLPEEGLKFMVYLQKENIIDESGMPKERFSAEFPKEGPSILRIQQVVRGDSAAYFCASSPLGQGDGYTFGSGTRLTVV.

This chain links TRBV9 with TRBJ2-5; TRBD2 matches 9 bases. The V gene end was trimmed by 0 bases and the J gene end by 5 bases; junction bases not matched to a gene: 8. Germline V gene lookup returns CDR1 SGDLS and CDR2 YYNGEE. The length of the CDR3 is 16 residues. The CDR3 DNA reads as TGTGCCAGCAGCGTAGGGGGTGCGGGGGGGGCGGAGACCCAGTACTTC. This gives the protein CASSVGGAGGAETQYF.

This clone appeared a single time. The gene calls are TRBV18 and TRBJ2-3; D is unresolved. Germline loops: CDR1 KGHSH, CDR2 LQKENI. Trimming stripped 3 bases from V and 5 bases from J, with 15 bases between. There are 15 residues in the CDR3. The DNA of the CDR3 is TGTGCCAGCTCACCTGCTGGGTACGGTGGAGATACGCAGTATTTT. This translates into CASSPAGYGGDTQYF.

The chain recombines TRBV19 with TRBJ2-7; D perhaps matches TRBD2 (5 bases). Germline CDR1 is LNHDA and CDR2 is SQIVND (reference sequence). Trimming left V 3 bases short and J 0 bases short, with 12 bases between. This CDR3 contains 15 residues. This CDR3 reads CASSIMGASSYEQYF. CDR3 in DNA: TGTGCCAGTAGTATTATGGGAGCCAGCTCCTACGAGCAGTACTTC. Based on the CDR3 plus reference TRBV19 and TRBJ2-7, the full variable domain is DGGITQSPKYLFRKEGQNVTLSCEQNLNHDAMYWYRQDPGQGLRLIYYSQIVNDFQKGDIAEGYSVSREKKESFPLTVTSAQKNPTAFYLCASSIMGASSYEQYFGPGTRLTVT.

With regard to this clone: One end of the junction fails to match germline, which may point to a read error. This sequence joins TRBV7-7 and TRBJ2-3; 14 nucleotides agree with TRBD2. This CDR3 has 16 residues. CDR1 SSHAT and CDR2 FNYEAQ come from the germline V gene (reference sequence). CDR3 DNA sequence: TGTGCTAGCAGTTCGACTAGCGGGGGGGCCACAGATACGCAGTATTTT. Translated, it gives CASSSTSGGATDTQYF.